This T cell receptor beta chain was profiled in a study of CD8 T cells in Susac syndrome. This clonotype was found once. A quantity of about 0.5 to 1 ug RNA underwent reverse transcription using random hexamers. One entry per CDR3 protein, called by TCRdb with MiXCR from the immunoSEQ multiplex PCR reads. The table has some 77,000 distinct CDR3 sequences, 93% seen once. CDR3 length: 11 residues. Trimming shortened V by 3 bases and J by 8 bases, and 10 bases separated the two germline ends. Germline V gene data show CDR1 as SQVTM and CDR2 as ANQGSEA. The rearrangement links TRBV29-1 to TRBJ1-2; D not certain. Sequenced material: CD4+ T cells from PBMCs. This TCR derives from a human donor with Susac syndrome. CDR3 protein: CSVEVGSGYTF. CDR3 sequence (DNA): TGCAGCGTTGAGGTAGGGAGCGGCTACACCTTC.